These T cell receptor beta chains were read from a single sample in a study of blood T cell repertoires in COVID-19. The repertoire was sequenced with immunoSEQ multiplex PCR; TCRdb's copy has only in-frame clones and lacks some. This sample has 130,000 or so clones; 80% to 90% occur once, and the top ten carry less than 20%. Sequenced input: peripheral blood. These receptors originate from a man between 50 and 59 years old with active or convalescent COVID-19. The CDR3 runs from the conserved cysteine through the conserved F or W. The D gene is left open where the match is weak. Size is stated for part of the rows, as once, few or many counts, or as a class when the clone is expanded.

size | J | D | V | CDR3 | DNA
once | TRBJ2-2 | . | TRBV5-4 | CASSFKETDTGELFF | TGTGCCAGCAGCTTTAAGGAGACAGACACCGGGGAGCTGTTTTTT
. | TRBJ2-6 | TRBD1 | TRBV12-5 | CASGFIGQGRSGANVLTF | TGTGCTAGTGGTTTTATTGGACAGGGTAGGTCTGGGGCCAACGTCCTGACTTTC
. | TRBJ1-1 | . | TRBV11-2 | CASSFGGGEAFF | TGTGCCAGCAGCTTTGGGGGGGGTGAAGCTTTCTTT
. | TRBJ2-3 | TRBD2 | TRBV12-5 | CASGRLRGGTDTQYF | TGTGCTAGTGGGAGGTTACGGGGGGGGACAGATACGCAGTATTTT
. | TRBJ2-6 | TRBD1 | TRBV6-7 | CASSQGQASSGANVLTF | TGTGCCAGCAGTCAAGGACAGGCGAGCTCTGGGGCCAACGTCCTGACTTTC
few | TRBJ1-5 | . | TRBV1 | CTSSQEKQGLHVNQPQHF | TGCACCAGCAGCCAAGAGAAACAGGGGCTCCACGTCAATCAGCCCCAGCATTTT
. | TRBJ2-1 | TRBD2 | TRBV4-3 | CASSQEVAGIGGQFF | TGCGCCAGCAGCCAAGAGGTAGCGGGTATTGGGGGGCAGTTCTTC
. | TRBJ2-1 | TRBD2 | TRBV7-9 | CASSSNSGYSNNEQFF | TGTGCCAGCAGCTCAAATAGCGGGTATTCGAACAATGAGCAGTTCTTC
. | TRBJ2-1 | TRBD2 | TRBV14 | CASSQRTSGSWNEQFF | TGTGCCAGCAGCCAACGGACTAGCGGGAGTTGGAATGAGCAGTTCTTC
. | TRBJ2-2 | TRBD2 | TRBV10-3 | CAISYERDTGELFF | TGTGCCATCAGCTATGAGCGGGATACCGGGGAGCTGTTTTTT
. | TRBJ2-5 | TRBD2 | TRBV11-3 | CASSPGGEGLGETQYF | TGTGCCAGCAGCCCGGGGGGGGAGGGCCTCGGGGAGACCCAGTACTTC
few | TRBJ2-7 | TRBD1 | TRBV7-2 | CASSATGLVYEQYF | TGTGCCAGCAGCGCGACAGGGTTGGTCTACGAGCAGTACTTC
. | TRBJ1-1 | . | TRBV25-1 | CASSETGMNTEAFF | TGTGCCAGCAGTGAAACAGGAATGAACACTGAAGCTTTCTTT
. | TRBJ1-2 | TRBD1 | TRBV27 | CASSLSVDRGHGYTF | TGTGCCAGCAGTTTATCTGTCGACAGGGGGCATGGCTACACCTTC
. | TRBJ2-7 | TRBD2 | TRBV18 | CASSQGTSDEQYF | TGTGCCAGCTCACAAGGGACTAGCGACGAGCAGTACTTC
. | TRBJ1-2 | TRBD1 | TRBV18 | CASSLDNTGTGSGYTF | TGTGCCAGCTCACTCGACAATACTGGGACAGGGAGCGGCTACACCTTC
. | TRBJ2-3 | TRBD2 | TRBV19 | CASSMIASTIAGDPRDTQYF | TGTGCCAGTAGTATGATTGCGTCTACTATAGCGGGGGACCCTCGAGATACGCAGTATTTT
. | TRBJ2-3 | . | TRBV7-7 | CASSTADSSTDTQYF | TGTGCCAGCAGCACGGCCGACAGCAGCACAGATACGCAGTATTTT
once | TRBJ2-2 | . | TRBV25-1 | CASNPGGELFF | TGTGCCAGCAACCCGGGGGGGGAGCTGTTTTTT
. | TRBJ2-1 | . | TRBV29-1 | CSVARLEREQFF | TGCAGCGTTGCCCGACTAGAGCGTGAGCAGTTCTTC
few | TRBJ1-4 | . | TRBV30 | CAWSQASLLQSEKLFF | TGTGCCTGGAGTCAGGCTTCACTCCTCCAAAGCGAAAAACTGTTTTTT
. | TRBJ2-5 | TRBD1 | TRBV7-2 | CASSSRTGKGQETQYF | TGTGCCAGCAGCTCGCGGACAGGGAAGGGACAAGAGACCCAGTACTTC
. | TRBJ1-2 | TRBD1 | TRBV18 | CASSPGTDHGYTF | TGTGCCAGCTCACCCGGGACAGATCATGGCTACACCTTC
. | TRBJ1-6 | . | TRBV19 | CASSVAGTASPLHF | TGTGCCAGTAGTGTGGCAGGCACCGCCTCACCCCTCCACTTT
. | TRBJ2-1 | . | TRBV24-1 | CATRGQGTAYNEQFF | TGTGCCACCAGGGGGCAGGGGACGGCATACAATGAGCAGTTCTTC
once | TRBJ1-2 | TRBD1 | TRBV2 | CASSVASDRGHGYTF | TGTGCCAGCAGTGTCGCGTCGGACAGGGGGCATGGCTACACCTTC
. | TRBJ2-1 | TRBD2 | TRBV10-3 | CAIRKTTSGSYNEQFF | TGTGCCATCAGGAAAACGACTAGCGGGAGCTACAATGAGCAGTTCTTC
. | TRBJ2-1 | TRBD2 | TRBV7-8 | CASSLSSPGGFNEQFF | TGTGCCAGCAGCTTATCTAGCCCGGGAGGATTCAATGAGCAGTTCTTC
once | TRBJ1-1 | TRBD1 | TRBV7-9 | CASSLKPGTANTEAFF | TGTGCCAGCAGCTTAAAGCCCGGGACAGCGAACACTGAAGCTTTCTTT
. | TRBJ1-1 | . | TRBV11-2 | CASSLGTASGAFF | TGTGCCAGCAGCTTAGGGACAGCGTCGGGGGCTTTCTTT
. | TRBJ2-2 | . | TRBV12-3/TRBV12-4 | CASNQGVPGELFF | TGTGCCAGCAATCAAGGGGTTCCCGGGGAGCTGTTTTTT
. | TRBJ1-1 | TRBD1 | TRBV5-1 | CASSLLTGGWTEAFF | TGCGCCAGCAGCCTTCTGACAGGGGGCTGGACTGAAGCTTTCTTT
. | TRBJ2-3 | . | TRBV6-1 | CASSESLSVPSTDTQYF | TGTGCCAGCAGTGAATCGTTGTCAGTGCCTAGCACAGATACGCAGTATTTT
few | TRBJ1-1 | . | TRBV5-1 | CASSFRSMNTEAFF | TGCGCCAGCAGCTTCAGGTCTATGAACACTGAAGCTTTCTTT
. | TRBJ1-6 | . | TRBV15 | CATSRETVIATLNNSPLHF | TGTGCCACCAGCAGAGAGACCGTCATAGCAACCTTAAATAATTCACCCCTCCACTTT
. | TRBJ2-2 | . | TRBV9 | CASSVVSTGELFF | TGTGCCAGCAGCGTAGTATCCACCGGGGAGCTGTTTTTT
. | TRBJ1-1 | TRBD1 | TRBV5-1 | CASSSLIPPDRGTEAFF | TGCGCCAGCAGCTCTTTGATTCCTCCGGACAGGGGGACTGAAGCTTTCTTT
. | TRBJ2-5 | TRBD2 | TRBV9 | CASSEGLAGGLRETQYF | TGTGCCAGCAGCGAGGGACTAGCGGGGGGCCTCAGAGAGACCCAGTACTTC
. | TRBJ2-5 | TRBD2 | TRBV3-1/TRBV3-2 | CASSADVALAGGPQETQYF | TGTGCCAGCAGCGCGGATGTAGCACTAGCGGGGGGGCCCCAAGAGACCCAGTACTTC
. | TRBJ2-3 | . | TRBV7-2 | CASSLDRGGTDTQYF | TGTGCCAGCAGCTTAGACAGGGGGGGAACAGATACGCAGTATTTT
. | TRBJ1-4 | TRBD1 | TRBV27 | CASSLADRNEKLFF | TGTGCCAGCAGTTTAGCGGACAGGAATGAAAAACTGTTTTTT
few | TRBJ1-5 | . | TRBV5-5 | CASSLRPLDSNQPQHF | TGTGCCAGCAGCCTACGTCCTCTTGATAGCAATCAGCCCCAGCATTTT
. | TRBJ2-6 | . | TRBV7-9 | CASSLARGQSPSGANVLTF | TGTGCCAGCAGCTTAGCTCGCGGCCAGAGTCCCTCTGGGGCCAACGTCCTGACTTTC
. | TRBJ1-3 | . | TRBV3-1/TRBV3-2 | CASSPRGTSGNTIYF | TGTGCCAGCAGCCCCCGTGGGACATCTGGAAACACCATATATTTT
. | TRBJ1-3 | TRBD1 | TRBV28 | CASSPPQGASDTIYF | TGTGCCAGCAGTCCGCCACAGGGGGCCTCGGACACCATATATTTT
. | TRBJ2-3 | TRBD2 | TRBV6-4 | CASSASGEGGFTQYF | TGTGCCAGCAGTGCAAGCGGGGAAGGCGGGTTTACGCAGTATTTT
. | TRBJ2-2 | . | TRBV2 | CASSEDRPTNTGELFF | TGTGCCAGCAGTGAAGACAGGCCCACGAACACCGGGGAGCTGTTTTTT
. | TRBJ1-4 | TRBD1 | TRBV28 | CASSAGTGSGEKLFF | TGTGCCAGCAGTGCCGGGACAGGTTCCGGGGAAAAACTGTTTTTT
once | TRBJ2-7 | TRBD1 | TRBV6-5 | CASGRDRGLYEQYF | TGTGCCAGTGGGCGGGACAGGGGCCTTTACGAGCAGTACTTC
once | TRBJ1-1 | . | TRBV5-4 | CASSLPKMNTEAFF | TGTGCCAGCAGCTTGCCCAAAATGAACACTGAAGCTTTCTTT
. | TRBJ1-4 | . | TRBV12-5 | CASGLTGPTLTGKLFF | TGTGCTAGTGGTTTGACAGGGCCTACTCTGACTGGAAAACTGTTTTTT
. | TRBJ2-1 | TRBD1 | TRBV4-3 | CASSQGPGTGRYNEQFF | TGCGCCAGCAGCCAAGGGCCCGGGACAGGGAGATACAATGAGCAGTTCTTC
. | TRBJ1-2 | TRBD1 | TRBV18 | CASSLRQGSNYGYTF | TGTGCCAGCTCACTTAGACAGGGATCTAACTATGGCTACACCTTC
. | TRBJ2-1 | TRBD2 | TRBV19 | CASSTGTSGRLSDEQFF | TGTGCCAGTAGTACCGGGACTAGCGGGAGATTAAGCGATGAGCAGTTCTTC
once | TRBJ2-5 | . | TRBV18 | CASSPSTGAQETQYF | TGTGCCAGCTCACCTTCCACTGGGGCTCAAGAGACCCAGTACTTC
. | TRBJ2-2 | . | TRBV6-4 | CASSQQDTGELFF | TGTGCCAGCAGTCAACAGGACACCGGGGAGCTGTTTTTT
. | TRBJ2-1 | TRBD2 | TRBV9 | CASSLIAGGDNEQFF | TGTGCCAGCAGCCTTATAGCGGGGGGAGACAATGAGCAGTTCTTC
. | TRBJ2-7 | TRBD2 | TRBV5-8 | CASSSRTSGSYEQYF | TGTGCCAGCAGTTCGAGGACTAGCGGGAGCTACGAGCAGTACTTC
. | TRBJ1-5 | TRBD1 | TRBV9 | CASSSRDSSNQPQHF | TGTGCCAGCAGCAGCAGGGACAGTAGCAATCAGCCCCAGCATTTT